The subject of this entry is one TCR beta chain. The data belong to a study of cytomegalovirus exposure and HLA in healthy donors. The PCR had 60 Vbeta and 13 Jbeta primers. Libraries were prepared by immunoSEQ multiplex PCR; TCRdb keeps only in-frame clonotypes and omits some of them. The sample lists about 210,000 clones, around 83% seen once, with more than 8.5% in the top ten. The V gene end was trimmed by 6 bases and the J gene end by 5 bases; junction bases not matched to a gene: 6. The length of the CDR3 is 14 residues. Germline CDR1 is SNHLY and CDR2 is FYNNEI. The sequenced sample was PBMCs. V usage is TRBV2 and J usage is TRBJ2-2; 7 bases align to TRBD1. This receptor was taken from a woman aged 50 to 60 in good health and CMV-seropositive. This CDR3 is CASRTGTTTGELFF. The CDR3, as DNA: TGTGCCAGCAGGACAGGGACAACGACCGGGGAGCTGTTTTTT.